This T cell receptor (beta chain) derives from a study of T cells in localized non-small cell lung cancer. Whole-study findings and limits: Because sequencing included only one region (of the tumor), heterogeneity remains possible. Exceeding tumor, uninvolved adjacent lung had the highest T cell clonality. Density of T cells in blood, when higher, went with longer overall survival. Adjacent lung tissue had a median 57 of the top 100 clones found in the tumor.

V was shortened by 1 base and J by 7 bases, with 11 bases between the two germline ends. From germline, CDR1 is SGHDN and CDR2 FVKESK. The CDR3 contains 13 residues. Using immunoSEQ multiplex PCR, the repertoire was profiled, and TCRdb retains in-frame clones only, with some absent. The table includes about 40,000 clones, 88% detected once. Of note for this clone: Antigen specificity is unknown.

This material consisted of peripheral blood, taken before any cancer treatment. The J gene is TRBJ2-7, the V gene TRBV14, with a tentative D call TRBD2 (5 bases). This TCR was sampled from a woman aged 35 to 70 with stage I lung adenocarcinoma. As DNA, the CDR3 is TGTGCCAGCAGCCAAGTTCGGGGTGGAGAGCAGTACTTC. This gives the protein CASSQVRGGEQYF.